This TCR beta chain was recovered during a study of STAT5B mutations in CD4+ large granular lymphocyte leukemia (dated by TCRdb to between 2021 and 2022). In the study overall: Among the healthy controls, the CDR3 'QG' motif was associated with a particular HLA allele. The study compared the TCRbeta repertoires of patients with CD4+ T-cell large granular lymphocyte leukemia against the TCRbeta repertoires of healthy blood donors. Flow cytometry on FACSCanto II or FACSVerse showed that the purified fractions were more than 95% pure among lymphocytes. Overall results and qualifications from the work: The data were not HLA-matched, and the higher clonality in CD4+ T-LGLL than in CD8+ T-LGLL could be due to the relatively small sample size. The main leukemic clonotypes were found to be private to each patient, although around 25% of the main leukemic clonotypes were detected at low frequency in the non-leukemic repertoires of other patients. Enrichment of TRBV06-family usage was observed among the top patient clones (8/27) relative to healthy controls (2/35). Greater clonality appeared to be present in CD4-sorted patient repertoires than in healthy CD4+ repertoires, and the difference was retained after the putative leukemic clones were removed.

CDR1 and CDR2 were assigned from the germline V gene as SGHNT and YENEEA. The CDR3 numbers 16 residues from cysteine through phenylalanine. The entry retains the CDR3 DNA only, 48 bases that are in frame from base 1. V loses 5 bases, J loses 5 bases, and the germline ends lie 20 bases apart. In the case of this clone: What this receptor recognizes is not known. The input lacks base qualities; no much larger clone sits a single base away.

Healthy controls were roughly 37 blood donors whose buffy coats came from the Finnish Red Cross blood service. All TCR-sequenced material derived from peripheral blood: patient blood samples and healthy donor buffy coats. Ficoll-Hypaque gradient centrifugation was used to isolate peripheral blood mononuclear cells. For the healthy controls, CD4+ cells were obtained from buffy coats by magnetic purification. The Gentra Puregene Cell and Tissue kit was used to extract genomic DNA, and a Qubit 2.0 fluorometer was used to measure the amount of genomic DNA. The immunoSEQ assay at survey resolution was used to sequence TCRbeta rearrangements from genomic DNA. The authors processed their data as follows. A lowest detectable productive clonotype frequency of 2.59 x 10-5 was observed in the TCR sequencing data. Only productive TCRbeta rearrangements, meaning sequences that were complete and in-frame, were kept for the analyses. The clonality of each sample was calculated as Simpson clonality in the immunoSEQ Analyzer version 3.0. Clones were categorized by frequency as very rare, small, medium, large (1-20%) or hyperexpanded (>20%). Generation probabilities were estimated with OLGA 1.2.3, V-gene circos plots were made with VDJtools, specificities were searched in VDJdb, and CDR3 motifs were identified with GLIPH. TCRdb took over this immuneACCESS table, retaining in-frame rearrangements with V and J assigned. Such tables are incomplete; in checked studies, under half of the missing clones stem from an unresolved V gene, and the remainder is unexplained. V, J and clone size are those of that table, while D and trimming were read from the DNA. Across this sample there are about 24,000 clones, with about two thirds seen only once. The ten largest make up about 0.6% of the sample.

Material: CD4+ T cells from blood buffy coats. This receptor was taken from a human donor in good health. The chain couples TRBV11-3 to TRBJ2-3, and perhaps TRBD1 as D gene, on 6 matching bases. The CDR3 has the sequence CASSASYRESGDTQYF. Read as DNA, the sequence is TGTGCCAGCAGCGCCAGCTACAGGGAGAGCGGAGATACGCAGTATTTT.